This T cell receptor (beta chain) derives from a study of post-analysis software for immune sequencing data. With respect to this clonotype: Antigen: not known.

Unique molecular identifiers tagged the TCR beta cDNA libraries. TCRdb re-called the PCR reads through MiXCR, storing one row per CDR3 protein. The repertoire holds 650,000 to 850,000 distinct CDR3 sequences, with 46% as singletons. Broader study findings: Patients showed TRBV5-6, TRBV5-1 and TRBV20-1 among five TRBV segments more frequent than in controls.

The germline V and J ends were trimmed by 1 base and 0 bases, with 12 bases remaining between them. This CDR3 is 16 amino acids long. Germline V lookup: CDR1 MNHNS, CDR2 SASEGT. The sample comprised blood. The chain has TRBV6-1 and TRBJ1-2, with D possibly TRBD1 on 6 matching bases. The TCR sequence derives from a girl aged 5 to 17 with multiple sclerosis. The CDR3 DNA reads TGTGCCAGCAGTGAAGTTCGGGACAAACCTAACTATGGCTACACCTTC. Protein: CASSEVRDKPNYGYTF.